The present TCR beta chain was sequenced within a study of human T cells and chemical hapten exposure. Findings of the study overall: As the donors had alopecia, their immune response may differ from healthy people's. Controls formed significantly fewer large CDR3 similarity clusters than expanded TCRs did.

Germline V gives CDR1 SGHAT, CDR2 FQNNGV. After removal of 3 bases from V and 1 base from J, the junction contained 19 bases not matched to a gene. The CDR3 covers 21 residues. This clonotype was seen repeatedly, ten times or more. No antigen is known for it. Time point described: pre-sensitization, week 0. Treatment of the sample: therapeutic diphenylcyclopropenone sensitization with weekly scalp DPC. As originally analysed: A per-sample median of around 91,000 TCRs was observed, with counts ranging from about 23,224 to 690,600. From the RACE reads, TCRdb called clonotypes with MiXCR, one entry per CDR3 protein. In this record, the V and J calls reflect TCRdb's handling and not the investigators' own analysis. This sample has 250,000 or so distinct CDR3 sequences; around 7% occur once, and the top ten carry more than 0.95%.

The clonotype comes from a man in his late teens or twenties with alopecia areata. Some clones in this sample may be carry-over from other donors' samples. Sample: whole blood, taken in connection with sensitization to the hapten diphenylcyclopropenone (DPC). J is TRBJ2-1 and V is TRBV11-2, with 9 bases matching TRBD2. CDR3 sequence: CASSFLWGTSSRGMSYNEQFF. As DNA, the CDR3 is TGTGCCAGCAGCTTCCTTTGGGGGACTAGCTCGCGGGGTATGTCCTACAATGAGCAGTTCTTC.